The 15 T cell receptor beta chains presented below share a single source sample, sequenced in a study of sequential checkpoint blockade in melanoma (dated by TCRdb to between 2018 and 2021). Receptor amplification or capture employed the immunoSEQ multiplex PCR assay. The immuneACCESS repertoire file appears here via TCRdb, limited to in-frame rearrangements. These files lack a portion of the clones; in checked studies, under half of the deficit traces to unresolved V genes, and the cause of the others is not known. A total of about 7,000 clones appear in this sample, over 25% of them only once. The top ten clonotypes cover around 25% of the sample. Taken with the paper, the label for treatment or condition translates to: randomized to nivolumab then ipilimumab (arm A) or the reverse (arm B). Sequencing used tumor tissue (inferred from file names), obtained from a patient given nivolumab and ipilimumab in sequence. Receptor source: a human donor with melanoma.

The CDR3 DNA reads as TGTGCCAGCTCCACCTTGGACCACCAAGAGACCCAGTACTTC. Protein sequence: CASSTLDHQETQYF. The chain links TRBV18 to TRBJ2-5; D is undetermined. The CDR3 extends over 14 amino acids. V lost 6 bases, J lost 0 bases, and 11 bases lay in between. The germline V gene encodes CDR1 KGHSH and CDR2 LQKENI.

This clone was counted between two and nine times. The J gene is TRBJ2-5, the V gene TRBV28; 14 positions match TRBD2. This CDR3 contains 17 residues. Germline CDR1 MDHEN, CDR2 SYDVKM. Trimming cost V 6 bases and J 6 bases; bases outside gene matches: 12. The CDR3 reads CASRATSGRAWGKTQYF. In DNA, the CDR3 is TGTGCCAGCAGGGCGACTAGCGGGAGGGCTTGGGGGAAGACCCAGTACTTC.

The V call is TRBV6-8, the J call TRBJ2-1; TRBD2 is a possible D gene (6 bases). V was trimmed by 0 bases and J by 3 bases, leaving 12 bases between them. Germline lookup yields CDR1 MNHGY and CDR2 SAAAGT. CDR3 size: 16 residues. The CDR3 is CASSYSERAVYNEQFF. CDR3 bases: TGTGCCAGCAGTTACTCAGAGCGGGCAGTCTACAATGAGCAGTTCTTC.

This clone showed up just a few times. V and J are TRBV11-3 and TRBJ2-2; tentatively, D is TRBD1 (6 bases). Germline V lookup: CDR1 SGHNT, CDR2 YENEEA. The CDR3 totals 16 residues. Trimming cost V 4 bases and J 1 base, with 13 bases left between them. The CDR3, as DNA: TGTGCCAGCAGCTCACCCGGGACACTGAACACCGGGGAGCTGTTTTTT. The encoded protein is CASSSPGTLNTGELFF.

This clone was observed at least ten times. CDR3 sequence reads: CASSYVITDTQYF. Here the CDR3 DNA reads TGTGCCAGCAGTTACGTGATAACAGATACGCAGTATTTT. The gene calls are TRBV6-8 and TRBJ2-3; D not resolved. The germline V gene encodes CDR1 MNHGY and CDR2 SAAAGT. Deletions cut 2 bases from V and 3 bases from J, with 6 bases between. The CDR3 has 13 residues.

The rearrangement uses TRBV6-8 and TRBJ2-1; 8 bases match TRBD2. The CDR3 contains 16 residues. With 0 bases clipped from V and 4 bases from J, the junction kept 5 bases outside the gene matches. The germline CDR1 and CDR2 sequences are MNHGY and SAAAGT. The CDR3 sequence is CASSYSAGVGYNEQFF. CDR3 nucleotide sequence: TGTGCCAGCAGTTACTCAGCGGGAGTGGGGTACAATGAGCAGTTCTTC.

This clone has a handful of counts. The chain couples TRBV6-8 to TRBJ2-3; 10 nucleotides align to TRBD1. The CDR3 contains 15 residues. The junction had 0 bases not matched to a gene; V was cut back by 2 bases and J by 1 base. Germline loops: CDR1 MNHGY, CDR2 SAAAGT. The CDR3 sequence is CASSYGTGGTDTQYF. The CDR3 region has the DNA TGTGCCAGCAGTTACGGGACAGGGGGCACAGATACGCAGTATTTT.

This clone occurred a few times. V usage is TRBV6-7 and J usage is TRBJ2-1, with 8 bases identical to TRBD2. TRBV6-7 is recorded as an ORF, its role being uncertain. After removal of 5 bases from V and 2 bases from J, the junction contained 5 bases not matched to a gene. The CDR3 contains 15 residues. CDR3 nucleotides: TGTGCCAGCAGTGAAGCGGGAGCCACCTACAATGAGCAGTTCTTC. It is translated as CASSEAGATYNEQFF.

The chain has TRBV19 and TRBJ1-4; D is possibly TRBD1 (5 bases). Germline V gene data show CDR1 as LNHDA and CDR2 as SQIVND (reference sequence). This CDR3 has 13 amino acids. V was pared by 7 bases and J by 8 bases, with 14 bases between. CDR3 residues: CASIMRGEEKLFF. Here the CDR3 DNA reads TGTGCCAGTATCATGCGGGGGGAAGAAAAACTGTTTTTT.

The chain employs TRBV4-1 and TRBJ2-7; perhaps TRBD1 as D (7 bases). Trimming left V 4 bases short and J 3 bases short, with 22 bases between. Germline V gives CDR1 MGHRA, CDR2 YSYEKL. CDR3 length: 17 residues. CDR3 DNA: TGCGCCAGCAGCCTTCTAGGTGGCGGGACAGAAAACTACGAGCAGTACTTC. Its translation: CASSLLGGGTENYEQYF.

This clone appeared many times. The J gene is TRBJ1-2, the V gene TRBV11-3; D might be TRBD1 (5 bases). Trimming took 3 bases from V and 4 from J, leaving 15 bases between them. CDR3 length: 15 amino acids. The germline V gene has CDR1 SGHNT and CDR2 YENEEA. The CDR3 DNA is TGTGCCAGCAGCTTGGCCGGGACGGGTCTCTATGGCTACACCTTC. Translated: CASSLAGTGLYGYTF.

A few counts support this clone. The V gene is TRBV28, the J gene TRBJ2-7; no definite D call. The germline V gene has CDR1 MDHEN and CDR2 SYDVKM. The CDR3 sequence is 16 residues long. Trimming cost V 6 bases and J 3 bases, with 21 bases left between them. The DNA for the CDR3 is TGTGCCAGCAGCCCGTGGACCGACCCAATAAACTACGAGCAGTACTTC. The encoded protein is CASSPWTDPINYEQYF. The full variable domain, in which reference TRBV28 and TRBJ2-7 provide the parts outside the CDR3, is DVKVTQSSRYLVKRTGEKVFLECVQDMDHENMFWYRQDPGLGLRLIYFSYDVKMKEKGDIPEGYSVSREKKERFSLILESASTNQTSMYLCASSPWTDPINYEQYFGPGTRLTVT.

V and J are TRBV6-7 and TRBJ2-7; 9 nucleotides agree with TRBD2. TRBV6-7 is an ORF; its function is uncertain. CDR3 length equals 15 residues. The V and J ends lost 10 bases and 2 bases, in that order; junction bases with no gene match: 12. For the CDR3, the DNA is TGTGCCACCCGCGTACCCCTAGCGGGACCCTACGAGCAGTACTTC. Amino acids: CATRVPLAGPYEQYF.

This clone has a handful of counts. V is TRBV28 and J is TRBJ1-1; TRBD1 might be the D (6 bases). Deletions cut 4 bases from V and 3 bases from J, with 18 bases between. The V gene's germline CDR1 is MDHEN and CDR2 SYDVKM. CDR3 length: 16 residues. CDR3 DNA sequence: TGTGCCAGCAGTTCCGCCACGCCTCAGGGGTACACTGAAGCTTTCTTT. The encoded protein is CASSSATPQGYTEAFF. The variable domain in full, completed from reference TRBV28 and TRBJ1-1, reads DVKVTQSSRYLVKRTGEKVFLECVQDMDHENMFWYRQDPGLGLRLIYFSYDVKMKEKGDIPEGYSVSREKKERFSLILESASTNQTSMYLCASSSATPQGYTEAFFGQGTRLTVV.

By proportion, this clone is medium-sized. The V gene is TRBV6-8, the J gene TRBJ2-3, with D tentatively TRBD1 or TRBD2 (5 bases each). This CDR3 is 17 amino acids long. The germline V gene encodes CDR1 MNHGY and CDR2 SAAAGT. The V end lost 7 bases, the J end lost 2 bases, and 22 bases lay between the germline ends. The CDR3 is CASNPLRRDLNTDTQYF. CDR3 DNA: TGTGCCAGCAATCCTCTACGCCGGGACCTAAACACAGATACGCAGTATTTT.